The 18 T cell receptor beta chains below come from one sample, sequenced in a study of blood T cells in healthy people across ages. Combining a sample-barcoded 5' primer with a J-beta primer mix, a second PCR ran for about 7 to 11 cycles. TCRdb re-called the 5' RACE reads with MiXCR, one entry per CDR3 protein. The table lists about 1.7 million distinct CDR3 sequences, approximately 28% of them singletons. Sequencing was performed on blood. These receptors originate from a woman in her 30s in good health.

As DNA, the CDR3 is TGCGCCAGCAGCCCAAGACGGGTCGGGGAATCCTACGAGCAGTACTTC. Translating it yields CASSPRRVGESYEQYF. The gene calls are TRBV4-1 and TRBJ2-7; D may be TRBD2 (5 bases). In germline, CDR1 is MGHRA, CDR2 YSYEKL. The CDR3 spans 16 residues. V was pared by 4 bases and J by 1 base, with 17 bases between.

The rearrangement links TRBV25-1 to TRBJ2-3, with TRBD2 matching 7 bases. Trimming removed 4 bases from V and 0 bases from J; junction bases left unmatched: 13. This CDR3 has 18 amino acids. Germline CDR1 MGHDK, CDR2 SYGVNS. CDR3 sequence reads: CASSGYRGRALSTDTQYF. CDR3 DNA: TGTGCCAGCAGTGGATATCGGGGGAGGGCCCTAAGCACAGATACGCAGTATTTT.

The chain has TRBV13 and TRBJ2-3; D gene uncertain. This CDR3 has 17 residues. Trimming stripped 1 base from V and 7 bases from J, with 21 bases between. Per the germline V gene, CDR1 is PRHDT and CDR2 is FYEKMQ (reference sequence). In DNA, the CDR3 is TGTGCCAGCAGCTTAGCTCCCGGAAGCGCCGTACGGAATACGCAGTATTTT. Its protein product is CASSLAPGSAVRNTQYF. The whole variable domain, filled in from reference TRBV13 and TRBJ2-3, reads AAGVIQSPRHLIKEKRETATLKCYPIPRHDTVYWYQQGPGQDPQFLISFYEKMQSDKGSIPDRFSAQQFSDYHSELNMSSLELGDSALYFCASSLAPGSAVRNTQYFGPGTRLTVL.

A word on this clonotype: Compared with germline, one end of the junction differs, possibly owing to a read error. This chain connects TRBV10-1 to TRBJ2-3, with 8 positions matching TRBD2. The CDR3 sequence is 14 residues long. The V gene's germline CDR1 is WNHNN and CDR2 SYGVQD (reference sequence). The CDR3 protein is CASSDRGGSDMQYF. The CDR3 DNA is TGCGCCAGCAGTGACCGGGGGGGGTCGGATATGCAGTATTTT.

This clonotype was observed a few times. The genes are TRBV12-3 or TRBV12-4 and TRBJ1-2; TRBD1 matches 10 bases. V was clipped by 5 bases and J by 8 bases; unmatched bases: 8. The CDR3 has 14 residues. CDR3 DNA sequence: TGTGCCAGCAGTCCGGACAGGGGGGCGGAGGGCTACACCTTC. As protein: CASSPDRGAEGYTF.

At least ten counts were recorded for this clonotype. The V and J genes are TRBV5-1 and TRBJ2-1, with 8 positions matching TRBD2. Germline assignment: CDR1 SGHRS and CDR2 YFSETQ. V dropped 2 bases and J dropped 2; count of bases not matched to a gene: 3. This CDR3 is built from 15 residues. CDR3 nucleotide sequence: TGCGCCAGCAGCTTCGGGGGGGCCGCCTACAATGAGCAGTTCTTC. This gives the protein CASSFGGAAYNEQFF.

The chain has TRBV29-1 and TRBJ2-1; 9 positions match TRBD2. The CDR3 consists of 15 residues. The V gene end was trimmed by 7 bases and the J gene end by 0 bases; junction bases not matched to a gene: 7. CDR1 SQVTM and CDR2 ANQGSEA come from the germline V gene. The CDR3 loop reads CSEGGGGDSYNEQFF. Here the CDR3 DNA reads TGCAGCGAGGGCGGCGGGGGGGACTCCTACAATGAGCAGTTCTTC.

The genes are TRBV15 and TRBJ2-1, with 9 bases fitting TRBD1. CDR3 size: 14 residues. The germline CDR1 and CDR2 sequences are LNHNV and YYDKDF (reference sequence). Unmatched junction bases numbered 10, after V lost 6 bases and J lost 10 bases. CDR3 nucleotides: TGTGCCACCAGGGCGGGACAGGGCCTGATGGAGCAGTTCTTC. Its protein product is CATRAGQGLMEQFF. Using reference TRBV15 and TRBJ2-1 for the parts outside the CDR3, the full variable domain is DAMVIQNPRYQVTQFGKPVTLSCSQTLNHNVMYWYQQKSSQAPKLLFHYYDKDFNNEADTPDNFQSRRPNTSFCFLDIRSPGLGDTAMYLCATRAGQGLMEQFFGPGTRLTVL.

The chain links TRBV5-1 to TRBJ2-5, with 12 bases fitting TRBD2. The V and J ends lost 4 bases and 4 bases, in that order; junction bases with no gene match: 8. Looked up from germline, CDR1 is SGHRS and CDR2 is YFSETQ. This CDR3 is 16 amino acids long. The DNA for the CDR3 is TGCGCCAGCAGCCGAGAGACTAGCGGGGGTCGAGAGACCCAGTACTTC. It is translated as CASSRETSGGRETQYF.

The chain has TRBV3-1 and TRBJ1-1, with TRBD1 matching 8 bases. Germline values: CDR1 LGHDT, CDR2 YNNKEL (reference sequence). With 4 bases clipped from V and 11 bases from J, the junction kept 9 bases outside the gene matches. CDR3 size: 13 residues. The CDR3 nucleotides are TGTGCCAGCAGCCGACAAACCAGGGGGCAGGCTTTCTTT. Residues: CASSRQTRGQAFF.

In its sample, this clonotype was seen a few times. The V gene is TRBV15, the J gene TRBJ1-5, with no clear D. The length of the CDR3 is 14 residues. CDR1 and CDR2 (germline): LNHNV, YYDKDF (reference sequence). V was shortened by 5 bases and J by 4 bases, with 12 bases between the two germline ends. The CDR3 DNA reads TGTGCCACCAGCGGCGGTAGCAGGAATCAGCCCCAGCATTTT. Amino acid sequence: CATSGGSRNQPQHF.

This clonotype was recorded many times. The chain joins TRBV20-1 to TRBJ2-7, with 7 bases matching TRBD1. From germline, CDR1 is DFQATT and CDR2 SNEGSKA (reference sequence). J was trimmed by 3 bases and V by 3 bases; bases with no gene match: 8. The CDR3 loop spans 14 amino acids. CDR3 bases: TGCAGTGCTAGGAGGCAGGGGGTCCTCTACGAGCAGTACTTC. Residues: CSARRQGVLYEQYF.

This clonotype has more than one count but fewer than ten. This chain joins TRBV20-1 and TRBJ1-5; TRBD1 matches 7 bases. The germline V gene has CDR1 DFQATT and CDR2 SNEGSKA (reference sequence). With V trimmed by 0 bases and J by 4 bases, 3 bases remained unmatched. This CDR3 contains 14 residues. CDR3 DNA: TGCAGTGCTAGAGAGGGACAGTATAATCAGCCCCAGCATTTT. This sequence encodes CSAREGQYNQPQHF.

The chain uses TRBV7-3 and TRBJ1-1; D perhaps matches TRBD1 (6 bases). CDR1 and CDR2 from the germline V gene are SGHTA and FQGTGA. With 2 bases removed from V and 5 bases from J, the gap between germline ends came to 15 bases. The CDR3 runs 15 residues. Written as DNA, the CDR3 is TGTGCCAGCAGCTTAGTTGGGGGCGAGGAAACTGAAGCTTTCTTT. This translates into CASSLVGGEETEAFF.

Concerning this clonotype itself: A much more abundant neighbour one base away suggests this may be a read error. The chain carries TRBV12-3 or TRBV12-4 and TRBJ2-5; the match to TRBD1 covers 7 bases. The J call is doubtful: the DNA matches TRBJ2-1 better. The CDR3 is made up of 12 amino acids. CDR3 in amino acids: CASSFQGETQFF. For the CDR3, the DNA is TGTGCCAGCAGTTTTCAGGGGGAGACCCAGTTCTTC.

About this clonotype itself: At one of its ends the junction is not consistent with the germline gene, which may arise from a read error. In DNA, the CDR3 is TGTGCCAGCAGCGTAGGGGGAAACACTGAAACTTTCTTT. Translated: CASSVGGNTETFF. This chain joins TRBV9 and TRBJ1-1; no reliable D call. The CDR3 runs to 13 residues. CDR1 and CDR2 (germline): SGDLS, YYNGEE.

For this clonotype: The junction departs from germline at one end; a sequencing error may be responsible. V is TRBV5-1 and J is TRBJ2-1, with 9 bases fitting TRBD2. CDR1 SGHRS and CDR2 YFSETQ come from the germline V gene. This CDR3 spans 17 amino acids. The CDR3 region has the DNA TGCGCCAGCAGCTTGGGGGGACTAGCCTCACAAAACAATGAGCGGTTCTTC. Its protein is CASSLGGLASQNNERFF.

This clonotype was seen a handful of times. The gene calls are TRBV12-3 or TRBV12-4 and TRBJ2-7; 9 bases match TRBD1. CDR3 length: 16 amino acids. The V and J ends lost 5 bases and 3 bases, in that order; junction bases with no gene match: 11. CDR3 amino acids: CASSPNQGTGSYEQYF. CDR3 sequence (DNA): TGTGCCAGCAGTCCCAACCAGGGGACAGGGAGCTACGAGCAGTACTTC.